The source of this TCR beta chain is a study of shared clonotypes between healthy human individuals. Germline CDR1 reads SGHRS; CDR2 reads YFSETQ. CDR3 length equals 12 residues. Trimming pared 7 bases from V and 4 bases from J, leaving 11 bases between. Produced via immunoSEQ multiplex PCR; TCRdb's table is partial and in-frame only. Seen here are 2,500,000 or so clones, 93% observed once, and the top ten hold roughly 0.39%. This clone was counted once. Antigen specificity is unknown. Whole-study results and caveats: Four donors had around 5.5% of their naive CD4 clonotypes in common. Lower generation probabilities were found for non-shared clonotypes than for those shared by all four donors.

The sample comprised naive CD4+ T cells from PBMCs. Subset noted: CD45RA+ positively selected. The V and J genes are TRBV5-1 and TRBJ2-5; perhaps TRBD2 as D (5 bases). The receptor was isolated from a young man in good health. Some clones in this sample may be carry-over from other donors' samples. CDR3 nucleotide sequence: TGCGCCAGCGGGCTCGAGGGAGAGACCCAGTACTTC. As protein: CASGLEGETQYF.